This T cell receptor beta chain was observed in a study of cytomegalovirus exposure and HLA in healthy donors (dated by TCRdb to about 2017). As for the study more broadly: According to an earlier analysis of 550 to 700 of the donors, about 179 million T cells yielded 117 million unique TCR beta sequences and about 300 Gb of sequence data. Approximately 310 gigabases of sequencing data and around 85 million unique TCR sequences made up an early release that covered under 750 HLA-typed donors. Among the approximately 400 genotyped donors, around 81% belonged to the genetic ancestry cluster associated with self-reported Caucasian donors. The aim of the study was to test whether cataloging public T cell receptors could identify signatures of past pathogen exposure. Using immunosequencing, the study profiled T cell repertoires from 640 or so subjects and related those repertoires to cytomegalovirus serostatus. A separate validation cohort of over 95 different subjects was used in addition to the roughly 700-subject first cohort. To predict cytomegalovirus infection status, the study brought together high-throughput TCR immunosequencing, statistical association of individual TCRs with disease status, and machine learning. A later analysis re-examined previously published TCR beta repertoires from hundreds of donors and added high-resolution HLA genotyping to investigate patterns of TCR occurrence. Rather than using new phenotypic data, the later analysis identified candidate immune exposures from TCR beta sequences and from how often those sequences occurred across donors. An earlier analysis of nearly 600 of the donors applied high-throughput TCR beta sequencing to assess whether each TCR beta V gene segment acted as functional or pseudogenic. Alongside the repertoire data, information on donor age, sex, ethnicity and CMV serostatus was compiled. In a later genetic analysis, genome-wide SNP genotypes for about three fifths of the roughly 670 donors were used, and that subset was treated as a discovery cohort. Every repertoire in the discovery cohort had been generated on one and the same sequencing platform. HLA typing covered class I and class II loci at four-digit resolution. The number of donors typed differed by locus, with about 629-630 for A, B, C, DRB1 and DQB1, over 500 for DQA1, over 600 for DPA1, and under 490 for DPB1. Because of strong linkage in the cohort, five DR-DQ haplotypes were treated as single units for association and clustering. On average, roughly 240,000 unique TCR beta nucleotide sequences were sequenced per donor among 300 to 500 genotyped donors of the cohort, with roughly 20% of those sequences being non-productive. Overall study outcomes, separate from this receptor: A later analysis found that most CMV-associated TCR beta chains appeared HLA-restricted, with HLA associations seemingly driven largely by CMV exposure. Immune exposure information for the cohort was limited to CMV serostatus. Some IMGT-functional V segments, including TRBV6-2 and TRBV6-3, could not be told apart with the 87-base-pair reads, so those segments were excluded. In a later analysis, HLA-associated TCR beta chains showed more clonal expansion and lower generation probabilities than non-associated chains that were equally common. Broadly in line with IMGT annotations, most TCR beta V segments showed up in productive rearrangements about 90% or about 30% of the time in an earlier analysis of about 500 of the donors. Sequencing depth was assumed to be roughly uniform across donors in the presence/absence analyses, though that assumption may not hold. Cytomegalovirus status was reported to be diagnosed by the classifier with high specificity and sensitivity in both the original and validation cohorts. In a later analysis, some 18,000 TCR beta sequences were associated with specific HLA alleles at a false discovery rate of 0.05. While some public TCRs were present in many individuals, most TCR sequences turned up only very rarely across donors. The authors suggested that the approach could potentially be generalized to other disease states and immunological phenotypes. In a later genetic analysis, a missense DCLRE1C variant was associated with V-gene and J-gene trimming of TCR beta chains, and the association was replicated in an independent cohort. A few of the identified cytomegalovirus-associated TCR beta chains were confirmed in vitro to be specific for cytomegalovirus antigens. A group of highly shared sequence variants was considered likely to be a technical artifact of the sequencing pipeline. In a later genetic analysis, fewer N-insertions in productive TCRs were reported among donors in an Asian-associated ancestry cluster than the 666-donor mean. Because HLA typing was missing for some donors at each locus, association tests included only the typed subset. Because counts were too low, around 17 rarely observed V segments, including chromosome 9 orphons, were left out of the earlier analysis of about 620 of the donors. Strong co-occurrence of HLA alleles, especially DR and DQ, made assigning TCR associations to individual alleles difficult. Several of the top co-occurrence clusters appeared to be linked to parvovirus B19, influenza, CMV and Epstein-Barr virus, according to a later analysis. Correlated functional status among segregating V segments might reflect linkage disequilibrium, but an unknown experimental factor could not be ruled out. In a later analysis, the rate of TCR association differed among HLA loci, with DRB1 alleles having the most associated TCRs and HLA-C alleles having the fewest. In this cohort, only TCR beta chains were sequenced, and detectable features were limited by the absence of alpha or paired-chain data. The study listed 164 TCR beta chains as associated with cytomegalovirus. A further reported finding was that TCR beta sequences accurately predicted the HLA-A and HLA-B alleles for most subjects in the first cohort.

Library preparation used the immunoSEQ multiplex PCR assay. For the multiplex PCR, a mixture combining 60 forward primers for TCR Vbeta segments and 13 reverse primers for TCR Jbeta segments was used. The CDR3 region of rearranged TCR beta genes was amplified from genomic DNA with a multiplex PCR assay. On the Illumina HiSeq System, the amplified TCR beta libraries were sequenced as 87-base-pair reads. Per the source publication's procedure: A later analysis counted about 80 million unique TCR beta chains across the 700 or so repertoires, and around 9.9 million of these chains were shared by at least two donors. To remove PCR and sequencing errors, raw reads were error-corrected and collapsed into unique sequences using a nearest-neighbor algorithm that merged closely related sequences. V, D and J gene segments were assigned by aligning CDR3 sequences to IMGT reference sequences. For a sequence to be retained, at least a six-nucleotide match to both a V gene segment and a J gene segment was required. Rearrangements were called productive when the CDR3 lacked stop codons and stayed in frame with V and J; all others were non-productive. Following IMGT convention, CDR3 was defined as the stretch from the second conserved V-encoded cysteine to the conserved J-encoded phenylalanine. The earlier analysis of roughly 590 of the donors excluded sequences that lacked an unambiguous match to a single V gene segment. An earlier analysis of several hundred of the donors called V segments functional above 56.7% productive rearrangements and segregating when the between-donor standard deviation exceeded 5%. A statistical classification framework was built to diagnose cytomegalovirus status from the catalog of TCR beta chain sequences. In a later analysis, V and J genes were assigned by comparing TCR nucleotide sequences against IMGT/GENE-DB human TR gene sequences. Using the TCRdist pipeline, a later analysis assigned CDR3 sequences along with most-parsimonious VDJ recombination scenarios. A later analysis defined each TCR beta chain by its CDR3 amino acid sequence plus V-gene family, and excluded reads lacking a unique V-gene family. To address suspected cross-contamination and a sequencing artifact, a later analysis removed a few hundred highly shared, low-generation-probability nucleotide sequences. A later analysis calculated a clonal expansion index for each public chain from normalized within-repertoire ranks of inferred template counts. Generation probabilities in a later analysis came from a VDJ recombination model fitted to out-of-frame rearrangements, and those results were checked against IGoR. In a later analysis, hypergeometric tests were used to score TCR-TCR, TCR-HLA and TCR-CMV co-occurrence, with a repertoire-size bias correction applied to TCR pairs. In a later analysis, false discovery rates were estimated by permuting HLA or CMV assignments 20 times. In a later analysis, co-occurring TCRs were grouped with DBSCAN, and TCRdist sequence similarity was added when clustering was performed within HLA-allele-positive subsets. Repertoires with fewer than 30,000 or more than 120,000 public chains were left out of co-occurrence clustering, as were five repertoires with anomalous nucleotide sharing. This is the immuneACCESS table as TCRdb keeps it, with only in-frame sequences that have V and J called. A part of the clones is gone; compared with another copy, unresolved V genes explain less than half, and the rest is unexplained. V and J calls and clone size are those listed in that table; D and trimming were worked out from the DNA. This sample's table lists about 99,000 clones. About 3% of the sample rests with the top ten.

About this clone itself: Its antigen is still unknown.

The cohort comprised some 680 healthy bone marrow donors. All cohort members were sampled while nominally healthy, although unrecorded immune exposures were likely present. The donor was CMV seronegative and belonged to the group of over 300 seronegative cohort members. Each donor provided a peripheral blood sample, and peripheral blood mononuclear cells were used for TCR beta sequencing. The Qiagen DNeasy Blood Extraction Kit was used to extract genomic DNA from the blood cell samples. The CDR3 measures 14 amino acids from cysteine to phenylalanine. Just CDR3 DNA is preserved here, 42 bases in frame from base 1. Trimming costs V 1 base and J 2 bases, and their ends lie 9 bases apart. The CDR1 and CDR2 encoded by the germline V gene are SGHTA and FQGNSA.

Specimen: PBMCs. This clonotype originated in a man between 40 and 49 years old in good health and CMV-seronegative. This chain joins TRBV7-2 to TRBJ2-7; TRBD2 is possibly the D segment (5 matching bases). The CDR3 region reads CASSLGSGTYEQYF. Here is the DNA: TGTGCCAGCAGCTTAGGGAGCGGCACCTACGAGCAGTACTTC. With the portions outside the CDR3 filled from the reference TRBV7-2 and TRBJ2-7 genes, the complete variable region becomes GAGVSQSPSNKVTEKGKDVELRCDPISGHTALYWYRQSLGQGLEFLIYFQGNSAPDKSGLPSDRFSAERTGGSVSTLTIQRTQQEDSAVYLCASSLGSGTYEQYFGPGTRLTVT.